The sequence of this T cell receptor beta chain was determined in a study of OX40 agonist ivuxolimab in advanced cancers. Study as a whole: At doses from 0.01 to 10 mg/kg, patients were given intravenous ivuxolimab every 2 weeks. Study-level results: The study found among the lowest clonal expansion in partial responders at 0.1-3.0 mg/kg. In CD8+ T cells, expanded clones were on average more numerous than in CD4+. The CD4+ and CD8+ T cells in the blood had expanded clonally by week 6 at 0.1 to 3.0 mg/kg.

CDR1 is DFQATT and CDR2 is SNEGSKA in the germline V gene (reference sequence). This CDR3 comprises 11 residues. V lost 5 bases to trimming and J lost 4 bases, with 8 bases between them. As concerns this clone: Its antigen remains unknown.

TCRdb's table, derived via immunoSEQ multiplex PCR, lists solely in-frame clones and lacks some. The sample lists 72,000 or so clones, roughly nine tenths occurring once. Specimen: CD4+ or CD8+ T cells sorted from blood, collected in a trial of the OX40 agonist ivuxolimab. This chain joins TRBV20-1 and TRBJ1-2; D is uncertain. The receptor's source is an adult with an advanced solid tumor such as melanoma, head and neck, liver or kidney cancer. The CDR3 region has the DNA TGCAGTGCTGTAGCCGGCTATGGCTACACCTTC. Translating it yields CSAVAGYGYTF.